This T cell receptor beta chain is from a study of memory CD4+ T cells and cytomegalovirus serostatus. The study, taken as a whole, reports: CD4+ memory repertoires contained about two fifths of the roughly 150 reported CMV TCRbeta sequences.

V was pared by 6 bases and J by 4 bases, with 14 bases of the junction left unmatched. In germline, CDR1 is SGHAT, CDR2 FQNNGV. The CDR3 consists of 16 residues. With regard to this clone: Its cognate antigen is unknown.

Single viable CD3+CD4+CD8-CD45RO+ cells were sorted as the memory CD4+ T cells. Using immunoSEQ multiplex PCR, the repertoire was profiled, and TCRdb retains in-frame clones only, with some absent. The sample records about 46,000 clones, just under 80% being singletons. The source of this sequence is an adult in good health and CMV-seronegative. The gene calls are TRBV11-2 and TRBJ1-1, with 7 bases aligning to TRBD1. Sequencing was done on a sample of memory CD4+ T cells from blood. The CDR3 sequence is CASRLTTGYEGTEAFF. CDR3 in DNA: TGTGCCAGCAGGTTAACGACAGGGTATGAAGGCACTGAAGCTTTCTTT.